This T cell receptor (beta chain) was identified in a study of CD8 T cells in ankylosing spondylitis. Study findings and constraints: In reactive arthritis synovial fluid and blood, some motif variants had been reported before.

By sample fraction, this clonotype is medium-sized. Its target is not known. Each CDR3 protein is one row after TCRdb ran MiXCR on the 5' RACE reads. This sample has 30,000 to 40,000 distinct CDR3 sequences, with about 7.8% found just once. The TCR sequence derives from a male donor with ankylosing spondylitis or in good health (not recorded which). Sequencing was carried out using blood, either unsorted or a sorted T cell fraction (not recorded which).

This CDR3 reads CASSLLENTEAFF. The CDR3 bases are TGTGCCAGCAGTTTACTCGAGAACACTGAAGCTTTCTTT. J is TRBJ1-1 and V is TRBV27; D gene unclear. V lost 2 bases and J lost 1, with 5 bases in between. The CDR3 totals 13 residues. Germline CDR1 is MNHEY and CDR2 is SMNVEV (reference sequence).